The clone carrying this T cell receptor beta chain showed up many times. The antigen is unknown. The source of the sample is a study of Graves' ophthalmopathy and Graves' hyperthyroidism. Whole-study findings and limits: This model predicted ophthalmopathy progression (sensitivity 70% to 71%, specificity 72.22%).

Amplification of the TCR beta CDR3 regions used RNA transcripts (as template). Amplification began with first-round RT-PCR using HTBI primers, then second-round multiplex PCR was performed. From the multiplex PCR reads, TCRdb called clonotypes with MiXCR, one entry per CDR3 protein. The sample yields a few hundred thousand distinct CDR3 sequences, around 21% seen once. Reliance was placed on clinical symptoms, serum thyroxine, TRAb, thyroid ultrasound and orbital computed tomography for diagnosis. The PBMCs originated from roughly 9.6 ml of fresh peripheral blood. This clonotype was obtained from a woman between 18 and 29 years old with stable Graves' hyperthyroidism. Sequenced material: peripheral blood.

This CDR3 reads CASSSLFGEFLSYEQYF. CDR3 nucleotide sequence: TGTGCCAGCAGTTCTCTGTTCGGGGAATTCCTCTCCTACGAGCAGTACTTC. This chain connects TRBV28 to TRBJ2-7, with D maybe TRBD2 (5 bases). CDR3 length: 17 amino acids. Trimming removed 4 bases from V and 0 bases from J, with 19 bases in between. Germline lookup yields CDR1 MDHEN and CDR2 SYDVKM.